This T cell receptor beta chain was identified in a study of naive and memory T cell subsets. Trimming removed 3 bases from V and 9 bases from J, with 18 bases in between. CDR1 is DFQATT, CDR2 SNEGSKA, per germline (reference sequence). The CDR3 loop spans 14 amino acids. Four subsets defined by CD45RA and CD27 were sorted after CD3, CD4, CD8 and live/dead staining. Two oligonucleotides, mixed equimolar, formed the beta constant-region primer covering TRBC1 and TRBC2. Each CDR3 protein gets one entry after TCRdb re-called the UMI-ligation and nested PCR reads with MiXCR. Among about 85,000 distinct CDR3 sequences listed, roughly 14% were seen once.

The clonotype comes from a human donor in good health. This chain uses TRBV20-1 with TRBJ2-4; tentatively, D is TRBD1 (6 bases). Specimen: central memory CD4+ T cells from blood. CDR3 loop: CSARGTFRNGIQYF. The DNA for the CDR3 is TGCAGTGCTAGGGGGACATTTAGGAACGGCATTCAGTACTTC.